This TCR beta chain derives from a study of T cell repertoires in cytomegalovirus infection. Via MiXCR, TCRdb re-called the reads, giving one row per CDR3 protein. The table lists approximately 190,000 distinct CDR3 sequences, about 28% of them singletons. This clonotype was counted only a few times. Germline V gene sequence: CDR1 ENHRY, CDR2 SYGVKD. The V and J ends lost 0 bases and 6 bases, in that order; junction bases with no gene match: 4. The CDR3 sequence is 15 residues long. This TCR derives from a human donor in good health (CMV status not recorded). Some clones in this sample may be carry-over from other donors' samples. The sample taken for sequencing was PBMCs. The genes are TRBV10-3 and TRBJ2-1, with 8 positions matching TRBD2. The CDR3 sequence: CAISESLAATNEQFF. The DNA for the CDR3 is TGTGCCATCAGTGAGTCACTAGCGGCCACCAATGAGCAGTTCTTC.